This T cell receptor beta chain was retrieved from a study of blood T cell repertoires in COVID-19. Study-wide background: Sites in the United States, Italy and Spain provided acute and convalescent COVID-19 samples. PBMCs, B-cell-depleted T cells, or T cells provided the cDNA or gDNA that made up the material.

The V gene's germline CDR1 is KGHSY and CDR2 FQNENV. The CDR3 runs to 16 residues. V lost 0 bases, J lost 5 bases, and 8 bases stayed unmatched. In the authors' methods: Amplification of reference gene primers provided the estimated nucleated cell counts. The data were produced by immunoSEQ multiplex PCR, yet TCRdb's version contains in-frame clones alone and is incomplete. V and J calls and clone size come straight from that table; D and trimming were deduced from the DNA. The sample has 85,000 to 120,000 clones, 70% to 90% seen once. What was sequenced was peripheral blood. V is TRBV16 and J is TRBJ2-3, with 7 bases identical to TRBD2. The source of this sequence is a man aged 45-60 years with active COVID-19. The CDR3, as DNA: TGTGCCAGCAGCCAATCCAGTAGCGGGCTCGGAGATACGCAGTATTTT. Translation gives CASSQSSSGLGDTQYF.